Listed below are T cell receptor beta chains from one sample, sequenced in a study of T cell repertoires in cytomegalovirus infection. No antigen has been identified for these receptors. TCRdb reanalysed the reads using MiXCR and keeps one entry per CDR3 protein. Altogether about 470,000 distinct CDR3 sequences are present, 42% being singletons, with the ten largest covering about 41%. Sequenced here: cultured PBMCs, sampled from culture after CMV antigen stimulation. The receptors originated from a human donor in good health (CMV status not recorded). Some clones in this sample may be carry-over from other donors' samples. Each CDR3 is given without its conserved first and last residue. Clone size, where shown, is once, few, many, or a class for clones that have expanded.

v_call | clone_size | cdr3_aa
TRBV28 | - | ASSFVGRGNQPQH
TRBV25-1 | - | ARPRHRDTGELF
TRBV19 | - | ASSLPGQVNTEAF
TRBV5-4 | - | ASSLGRRDEQF
TRBV7-2 | few | ASSQSPSYEQY
TRBV7-6 | - | ASSLGWVATADNYGYT
TRBV6-8 | - | ASNPPSREKLF
TRBV2 | - | ASSDPGGPSYEQY
TRBV19 | - | ASSRDRNRNEQF
TRBV27 | - | ASGFRRTDTQY
TRBV6-2/TRBV6-3 | few | ASSYRRTSID
TRBV4-1 | - | ASSQDTFRDSRGETQETQY
TRBV20-1 | few | SASGWGLAGTDTQY